Shown below are 11 T cell receptor beta chains from a single sample sequenced in a study of CD8 T cells in Susac syndrome. Random hexamers served to reverse transcribe roughly 0.45 to 1 ug RNA. Using its own MiXCR run on the immunoSEQ multiplex PCR reads, TCRdb lists one record per CDR3 protein. The sample shows about 180,000 distinct CDR3 sequences, around 94% of them seen only once. Sequenced sample: CD4+ T cells from PBMCs. All receptors come from a human donor with Susac syndrome.

As DNA, the CDR3 is TGTGCCAGCAGCTTGGATAGGGGCTTCCAAGAGACCCAGTACTTC. The encoded protein is CASSLDRGFQETQYF. This chain joins TRBV5-4 and TRBJ2-5, with D maybe TRBD1 (5 bases). Trimming removed 0 bases at V and 1 base at J, with 10 bases between. This CDR3 contains 15 residues. CDR1 is SGHNT and CDR2 is YYREEE in the germline V gene (reference sequence).

This clonotype was found once. This sequence joins TRBV14 and TRBJ1-2; the D gene is possibly TRBD1 (5 bases). Germline V CDR1 and CDR2: SGHDN, FVKESK. The CDR3 covers 15 residues. Trimming shortened V by 1 base and J by 6 bases, and 15 bases separated the two germline ends. The DNA for the CDR3 is TGTGCCAGCAGCCAAGGTGGCTGGGGCGGGGATGGCTACACCTTC. Translating it yields CASSQGGWGGDGYTF.

Of note for this clonotype: One end of the junction varies from germline; a read error may be responsible. The chain couples TRBV2 to TRBJ2-1; the D gene is possibly TRBD1 (6 bases). Germline assignment: CDR1 SNHLY and CDR2 FYNNEI. The CDR3 has 14 amino acids. The CDR3 DNA is TGTGCAAGCAATGGGGGCCGCTCCTACAATGAGCAGTTCTTC. The encoded protein is CASNGGRSYNEQFF. Combining the CDR3 with reference TRBV2 and TRBJ2-1 gives the whole variable domain EPEVTQTPSHQVTQMGQEVILRCVPISNHLYFYWYRQILGQKVEFLVSFYNNEISEKSEIFDDQFSVERPDGSNFTLKIRSTKLEDSAMYFCASNGGRSYNEQFFGPGTRLTVL.

The rearrangement joins TRBV20-1 to TRBJ2-5, with 7 bases that match TRBD2. V shed 8 bases and J 4 bases; nucleotides not matched to a gene: 10. The CDR3 loop spans 13 amino acids. Germline loops: CDR1 DFQATT, CDR2 SNEGSKA (reference sequence). CDR3 coding DNA: TGCAGTCTAACCCAGGGAGGGGCAGAGACCCAGTACTTC. It codes for CSLTQGGAETQYF.

The rearrangement uses TRBV4-2 and TRBJ2-4; 7 nucleotides match TRBD2. The V gene's germline CDR1 is LGHNA and CDR2 YNFKEQ. The CDR3 runs 17 residues. The ends lost 1 base at V and 5 bases at J; junction bases unmatched: 11. CDR3 DNA sequence: TGTGCCAGCAGCCAAGGGGAGGGCAGACTGTCCCAAAACATTCAGTACTTC. Translating it yields CASSQGEGRLSQNIQYF.

The CDR3 spells CSVVDRTNTEAFF. CDR3 nucleotide sequence: TGCAGCGTTGTTGACAGGACGAACACTGAAGCTTTCTTT. The chain combines TRBV29-1 with TRBJ1-1; tentatively, D is TRBD1 (6 bases). V lost 4 bases, J lost 1 base, and 10 bases lay in between. This CDR3 spans 13 amino acids. Germline V gene lookup returns CDR1 SQVTM and CDR2 ANQGSEA.

The CDR3 here is CASSHRGRTEAFF. CDR3 coding DNA: TGTGCCAGCAGTCACAGGGGGAGGACTGAAGCTTTCTTT. V is TRBV7-2 and J is TRBJ1-1, with TRBD1 matching 8 bases. The CDR3 runs 13 residues. Germline lookup yields CDR1 SGHTA and CDR2 FQGNSA. With V trimmed by 6 bases and J by 5 bases, 5 bases remained unmatched.

This chain joins TRBV13 and TRBJ1-1; D not certain. Germline V gives CDR1 PRHDT, CDR2 FYEKMQ (reference sequence). The CDR3 length is 15 residues. V was shortened by 5 bases and J by 2 bases, with 15 bases between the two germline ends. The CDR3: CASSPMGRVNTEAFF. DNA of the CDR3: TGTGCCAGCAGCCCCATGGGTCGGGTAAACACTGAAGCTTTCTTT.

The rearrangement uses TRBV7-9 and TRBJ2-1; possible D gene TRBD1, 6 bases. Trimming took 5 bases from V and 5 from J, leaving 13 bases between them. The CDR3 contains 14 residues. The germline V gene has CDR1 SEHNR and CDR2 FQNEAQ (reference sequence). The CDR3 reads CASSRQVPNNEQFF. The CDR3 region has the DNA TGTGCCAGCAGCCGACAGGTACCAAACAATGAGCAGTTCTTC.

This sequence joins TRBV29-1 and TRBJ1-5; D is possibly TRBD1 (5 bases). Germline V gives CDR1 SQVTM, CDR2 ANQGSEA. Trimming removed 4 bases at V and 7 bases at J, with 11 bases between. The CDR3 sequence is 12 residues long. CDR3 DNA: TGCAGCGTTGGTGCGGGGGAGCAGCCCCAGCATTTT. Amino acid sequence: CSVGAGEQPQHF.

CDR3 nucleotide sequence: TGTGCCTGGAGCATGGACAGGGAGTACGAGCAGTACTTC. Protein product: CAWSMDREYEQYF. The V gene is TRBV30, the J gene TRBJ2-7; TRBD1 matches at 8 bases. With V trimmed by 3 bases and J by 4 bases, 5 bases remained unmatched. The CDR3 is made up of 13 amino acids. CDR1 is GTSNPN and CDR2 is SVGIG in the germline V gene (reference sequence). The variable domain in full, with the rest retrieved from reference TRBV30 and TRBJ2-7, is SQTIHQWPATLVQPVGSPLSLECTVEGTSNPNLYWYRQAAGRGLQLLFYSVGIGQISSEVPQNLSASRPQDRQFILSSKKLLLSDSGFYLCAWSMDREYEQYFGPGTRLTVT.